A selection of T cell receptor beta chains follows, all from one sample in a study of blood T cell repertoires in COVID-19. Sequencing used immunoSEQ multiplex PCR; TCRdb keeps in-frame clones, though not all of them. Of about 210,000 clones listed, 80% are singletons. Material: peripheral blood. The receptors shown here come from a human donor in a cohort sampled during active COVID-19. Each CDR3 is given with its conserved first and last residue. The D gene is left open where the match is weak. Size tells how often a clone was seen (once, few, many) or the class of an expanded clone, and some rows leave it out.

d_call | clone_size | j_call | v_call | cdr3_nt | cdr3_aa
TRBD1 | few | TRBJ2-1 | TRBV7-6 | TGTGCCAGCAGCACGGGACGGGCAGGGGGCAATGAGCAGTTCTTC | CASSTGRAGGNEQFF
- | - | TRBJ2-3 | TRBV18 | TGTGCCAGCTCCGGGGGTCAGGGAGTCACAGATACGCAGTATTTT | CASSGGQGVTDTQYF
TRBD2 | once | TRBJ2-1 | TRBV5-1 | TGCGCCAGCAGCCCCCGCCGGACTAGCACTTTCGACAATGAGCAGTTCTTC | CASSPRRTSTFDNEQFF
- | - | TRBJ1-2 | TRBV2 | TGTGCCAGCAGTGAAGGACAGGATGATGGCTACACCTTC | CASSEGQDDGYTF
TRBD1 | once | TRBJ1-4 | TRBV6-5 | TGTGCCAGCGACTACAGGGGGCAGGCTAATGAAAAACTGTTTTTT | CASDYRGQANEKLFF
TRBD1 | - | TRBJ1-2 | TRBV5-6 | TGTGCCAGCAGCTTTTGGGACAGGGGCATCTATGGCTACACCTTC | CASSFWDRGIYGYTF
TRBD1 | - | TRBJ1-2 | TRBV6-5 | TGTGCCAGCAGTTGGTTTGAGGGGGCCGGCTATGGCTACACCTTC | CASSWFEGAGYGYTF
- | few | TRBJ2-7 | TRBV6-2/TRBV6-3 | TGTGCCAGCAGTTCCCTGGCGCGGGGTTCCTACGAGCAGTACTTC | CASSSLARGSYEQYF
TRBD2 | - | TRBJ2-1 | TRBV20-1 | TGCAGTGCTAGTTTCCCTAGCGGGGGCTACAATGAGCAGTTCTTC | CSASFPSGGYNEQFF
- | - | TRBJ2-1 | TRBV28 | TGTGCCAGCAGTTTAACACCCGGCGCGGGGAGTTGGTCCTACAATGAGCAGTTCTTC | CASSLTPGAGSWSYNEQFF
- | once | TRBJ2-1 | TRBV28 | TGTGCCAGCAGTCCGACACACCTCTCCTACAATGAGCAGTTCTTC | CASSPTHLSYNEQFF
TRBD2 | few | TRBJ2-1 | TRBV28 | TGTGCCAGCAGACCCCAGCGGGACTCCCGGGGGAATGAGCAGTTCTTC | CASRPQRDSRGNEQFF
- | once | TRBJ1-1 | TRBV6-5 | TGTGCCAGCAGTTACTCCACAGGGTCGGCAACTGAAGCTTTCTTT | CASSYSTGSATEAFF
- | - | TRBJ1-2 | TRBV10-3 | TGTGCCATCAGAGAAGACGGGAACTATGGCTACACCTTC | CAIREDGNYGYTF
- | - | TRBJ2-7 | TRBV5-4 | TGTGCCAGCAGCTTGAAGGCCAGGCCCTACGAGCAGTACTTC | CASSLKARPYEQYF
TRBD2 | - | TRBJ2-3 | TRBV9 | TGTGCCAGCAGCGTAGAGCTAGCGGGAGGGCGGTACACAGATACGCAGTATTTT | CASSVELAGGRYTDTQYF
- | - | TRBJ1-5 | TRBV7-9 | TGTGCCAGCAGCGCAGGAGGGAGCAATCAGCCCCAGCATTTT | CASSAGGSNQPQHF
- | few | TRBJ1-3 | TRBV4-3 | TGCGCCAGCAGCCAAGTGTGGGGCCCTGGAAACACCATATATTTT | CASSQVWGPGNTIYF
- | - | TRBJ1-4 | TRBV24-1 | TGTGCCACCAGTCAGGGATCAGATGAAAAACTGTTTTTT | CATSQGSDEKLFF
TRBD2 | - | TRBJ2-2 | TRBV6-5 | TGTGCCAGCAGTTCCCGGGAGGCCGGGGAGCTGTTTTTT | CASSSREAGELFF
- | - | TRBJ1-2 | TRBV6-1 | TGTGCCAGCAGTGAAGCGTCCTTTGACACCTTC | CASSEASFDTF
TRBD2 | - | TRBJ2-3 | TRBV7-3 | TGTGCCAGCAGCTTAGCGGGGGGGAGCACAGATACGCAGTATTTT | CASSLAGGSTDTQYF
TRBD1 | - | TRBJ2-7 | TRBV7-9 | TGTGCCAGCACCCTCGACAGGGGTCACGAGCAGTACTTC | CASTLDRGHEQYF
- | - | TRBJ2-7 | TRBV18 | TGTGCCAGCTCACCGACAGGTGGCCCTAACGAGCAGTACTTC | CASSPTGGPNEQYF
TRBD1 | once | TRBJ1-2 | TRBV29-1 | TGCAGCGTTGATTGGACAGGGCGGGGAGGCTACACCTTC | CSVDWTGRGGYTF
- | - | TRBJ1-2 | TRBV10-3 | TGTGCCATCACTCCGGGTGCCTCTACTGGCTACACCTTC | CAITPGASTGYTF
- | - | TRBJ1-5 | TRBV6-5 | TGTGCCACTATGCTCTCCCCCAATCAGCCCCAGCATTTT | CATMLSPNQPQHF
- | - | TRBJ1-3 | TRBV5-4 | TGTGCCAGCAGCTTACAGGGTATTCCTGGAAACACCATATATTTT | CASSLQGIPGNTIYF
TRBD2 | - | TRBJ2-1 | TRBV2 | TGTGCCAGCAGTCCACCCGGGACTATGTTTAACAATGAGCAGTTCTTC | CASSPPGTMFNNEQFF
- | - | TRBJ1-5 | TRBV5-6 | TGTGCCAGCAGCTTGGGGGGAGGGGACGAGGGCAATCAGCCCCAGCATTTT | CASSLGGGDEGNQPQHF
- | - | TRBJ1-1 | TRBV6-5 | TGTGCCAGCAGTTACTCGGGCAGGGGAAGGGCTGAAGCTTTCTTT | CASSYSGRGRAEAFF
- | - | TRBJ2-7 | TRBV9 | TGTGCCAGCAGCGTACTCCCCGGGTCATACGAGCAGTACTTC | CASSVLPGSYEQYF
- | - | TRBJ2-5 | TRBV5-1 | TGCGCTAGCAGCCAACAGCCCAGACAAGAGACCCAGTACTTC | CASSQQPRQETQYF
- | once | TRBJ1-6 | TRBV6-5 | TGTGCCAGCAGTTACTCAGGAGGGGTCAATTCACCCCTCCACTTT | CASSYSGGVNSPLHF
- | - | TRBJ1-1 | TRBV5-6 | TGTGCCAGCAGCTTGGTAGGGGGACCCGTGGGCACTGAAGCTTTCTTT | CASSLVGGPVGTEAFF
- | - | TRBJ1-2 | TRBV20-1 | TGCAGTGCTAGGGTTGAGGGTGGCTACACCTTC | CSARVEGGYTF
TRBD1 | once | TRBJ1-2 | TRBV5-1 | TGCGCCAGCAGCTTGACAGGGGACAACTCTGGCTACACCTTC | CASSLTGDNSGYTF
- | - | TRBJ2-7 | TRBV6-5 | TGTGCCAGCAACCCGGGCTCCTACGAGCAGTACTTC | CASNPGSYEQYF
TRBD1 | - | TRBJ2-5 | TRBV7-3 | TGTGCCAGCAGCTCGACAGGGGGCCAAGAGACCCAGTACTTC | CASSSTGGQETQYF
- | - | TRBJ2-7 | TRBV3-1/TRBV3-2 | TGTGCCAGCAGCCCGACCGGGGGATCTGGGCAGTACTTC | CASSPTGGSGQYF
- | once | TRBJ1-2 | TRBV19 | TGTGCCAGTAGTATGAAGGCGAGGCATGGCTACACCTTC | CASSMKARHGYTF
TRBD2 | few | TRBJ2-3 | TRBV5-6 | TGTGCCAGCAGCTTGGGCGGGAGGAGTAAGTATTTT | CASSLGGRSKYF
- | - | TRBJ2-1 | TRBV5-6 | TGTGCCAGCAGCAGTGGGGGGAACAATGAGCAGTTCTTC | CASSSGGNNEQFF
- | few | TRBJ2-5 | TRBV29-1 | TGCAGCGTTGGTCTGGACTCTAGAGAGACCCAGTACTTC | CSVGLDSRETQYF
TRBD2 | - | TRBJ2-3 | TRBV30 | TGTGCCTGGAGGGGACTAGCGAGCACAGATACGCAGTATTTT | CAWRGLASTDTQYF
- | - | TRBJ1-2 | TRBV6-6 | TGTGCCAGCAGTCCAGGGTTCAGGTGGGATGGCTACACCTTC | CASSPGFRWDGYTF
- | - | TRBJ2-6 | TRBV7-2 | TGTGCCAGCGGAGGGCCAACTGGGGCCAACGTCCTGACTTTC | CASGGPTGANVLTF
- | - | TRBJ1-2 | TRBV28 | TGTGCCAGCAGGCGGGGCTATGGCTACACCTTC | CASRRGYGYTF
- | - | TRBJ1-6 | TRBV5-1 | TGCGCCAGCAGGGACGGGGTTTTGGATTCACCCCTCCACTTT | CASRDGVLDSPLHF
- | - | TRBJ1-1 | TRBV5-1 | TGCGCCAGCAGCGGGGAAGGGCCCGGGGACACTGAAGCTTTCTTT | CASSGEGPGDTEAFF
- | few | TRBJ1-6 | TRBV12-5 | TGTGCTAGTGGTTTGGAGGAGGGATCACCCCTCCACTTT | CASGLEEGSPLHF
- | - | TRBJ1-4 | TRBV10-2 | TGCGCCAGCAGTGAGCCGGCCACTACCGGGGAAAAACTGTTTTTT | CASSEPATTGEKLFF
- | - | TRBJ2-3 | TRBV24-1 | TGTGCCACCAGTTCTGGTGGGCTCACAGATACGCAGTATTTT | CATSSGGLTDTQYF
- | few | TRBJ1-2 | TRBV15 | TGTGCCACCAGCAGAGGCATGTGGAGGGGGGGGAACTATGGCTACACCTTC | CATSRGMWRGGNYGYTF
- | - | TRBJ1-1 | TRBV7-2 | TGTGCCAGCAGCTTAGGGGGGACACGTACTGAAGCTTTCTTT | CASSLGGTRTEAFF
TRBD1 | few | TRBJ1-2 | TRBV18 | TGTGCCAGCTCAACAGGGACAGGGGGAGACTATGGCTACACCTTC | CASSTGTGGDYGYTF
- | - | TRBJ1-1 | TRBV18 | TGTGCCAGCTCACCAAACAGGGCCTCGGGGACTGAAGCTTTCTTT | CASSPNRASGTEAFF
- | - | TRBJ2-1 | TRBV9 | TGTGCCAGCAGCCAATCAAACCGAGGGAACGATGAGCAGTTCTTC | CASSQSNRGNDEQFF
- | - | TRBJ1-1 | TRBV6-1 | TGTGCCAGCAGTGAAGGGATCGGGACTGAAGCTTTCTTT | CASSEGIGTEAFF